This T cell receptor (beta chain) was retrieved from a study of T cell responses to AZD1222 COVID-19 vaccine. Per germline, CDR1 SGHTA and CDR2 FQGTGA. V was pared by 5 bases and J by 6 bases, with 4 bases of the junction left unmatched. The CDR3 has 14 amino acids. Only in-frame clones appear in the TCRdb table, and some are missing; sequencing was by immunoSEQ multiplex PCR. The sample holds 150,000 or so clones, 86% seen once. Overall study results and limits: Only five to seven AZD1222 recipients were seropositive at baseline.

A word on this clone: Its antigen is not known.

The material sequenced was peripheral blood, taken on day 0 of MenACWY control vaccination. This TCR derives from an adult in good health. J is TRBJ2-7 and V is TRBV7-3; 13 bases line up with TRBD2. Written as DNA, the CDR3 is TGTGCCAGCAGCCGGACTAGCGGGAGTGGCGAGCAGTACTTC. Its translation is CASSRTSGSGEQYF.